This T cell receptor beta chain stems from a study of T cell repertoires in cytomegalovirus infection. About the study: Signatures in public TCR beta sequences pointed to both CMV infection and matching HLA type.

Trimming left V 3 bases short and J 2 bases short, with 10 bases between. CDR1 MGHRA and CDR2 YSYEKL come from the germline V gene. This CDR3 comprises 14 residues. TCRdb re-called the reads through MiXCR, storing one row per CDR3 protein. The top ten hold 20% to 30% of the sample, which has more than 500,000 distinct CDR3 sequences, approximately 15% seen once. This clonotype showed up just a few times. The V call is TRBV4-1, the J call TRBJ2-5, with D unresolved. The sequencing sample was made of CD8+ T cells from PBMCs. The TCR was taken from a human donor in good health (CMV status not recorded). Some clones in this sample may be carry-over from other donors' samples. The CDR3 bases are TGCGCCAGCAGCCATAGCTACAGACAAGAGACCCAGTACTTC. Its translation is CASSHSYRQETQYF.